This TCR beta chain was identified in a study of T-cell memory formation after mild COVID-19 (dated by TCRdb to about 2021). The study in broad terms: TCR sequence clusters from the two donors were largely donor specific. In two donors, T-cell clones that expanded and contracted after mild COVID-19 were followed by sequencing TCRalpha and TCRbeta repertoires longitudinally. Two young, previously healthy adult volunteers made up the cohort, one male and one female.

Ficoll-Paque density gradient centrifugation was used to isolate PBMCs. Sequenced on an Illumina NovaSeq 6000. TCRalpha and TCRbeta cDNA libraries were constructed by 5'RACE with constant-segment primers, with sample barcodes and unique molecular identifiers being introduced. Trizol reagent was used to extract RNA from every sample. Library amplification was performed in two PCR steps, and a second sample barcode and Illumina TruSeq adapters were introduced in the second step. Sequencing of the libraries was done on an Illumina NovaSeq, producing 2 x 150 bp paired-end reads. Regarding the original processing steps: With migec v1.2.7, reads were demultiplexed and then collapsed into UMI-guided consensus sequences. Using mixcr v2.1.11, UMI consensuses were aligned to TRA and TRB V and J templates and then assembled into clonotypes. Clonotypes were classified as expanded or contracted when called significant by both edgeR and NoisET, with noise models trained on biological replicates. edgeR calls used a false discovery rate-adjusted p below 0.01 and a log2 fold-change threshold of 1. As an exploratory analysis of dynamics, max-normalized trajectories of the 1000 most abundant clonotypes were examined with PCA combined with hierarchical clustering. Each responding clone was given a CD4 or CD8 phenotype based on the CD4+ and CD8+ repertoires, which had been sequenced separately. The raw public reads went through TCRdb reprocessing: fastp at Q25, MiXCR clone calling, in-frame beta chains kept. CDR3 protein sequences are deduplicated, and each keeps its most common genes and DNA. TCRdb, rather than the study authors, made the V and J calls. This sample gives roughly 120,000 distinct CDR3 sequences in total; 22% of them show up just once. The top ten constitute 40% to 50% of the sample.

Broader findings and caveats from the paper: Some responding clones were detected in pre-infection memory, which suggested that pre-existing cross-reactive memory T cells had joined the SARS-CoV-2 response. SARS-CoV-2 specificity was not confirmed for the second-wave clones peaking on day 37. Balanced CD4/CD8 phenotypes were observed for clones contracting from day 15 to 85, whereas a bias towards CD4+ was observed for a second wave of clones expanding from day 15 to 37. The study covered only a couple of mild cases, and larger cohorts including severe cases with pre-infection samples were considered necessary. Contracting CD4+ clones appeared mostly in the CM and EM memory subsets, whereas CD8+ clones were enriched in EMRA.

This clonotype has more than one count but fewer than ten. Its cognate antigen has yet to be identified. No per-base quality is available; no much larger clone lies one base away. Between the V and J ends, shortened by 5 bases and 5 bases respectively, the junction contains 12 bases. Via the germline V gene (reference sequence), CDR1 is GTSNPN and CDR2 SVGIG. Counted from cysteine to phenylalanine, this CDR3 has 12 amino acids. Only the CDR3 part of the read is kept: 36 bases, read in frame from the first base. Sequenced material: PBMCs or a T cell subset sorted from them (not recorded which). The sequence was obtained from a man between 18 and 35 years old who had mild COVID-19 (a few samples of this study predate the infection). The sample titles of this study are shuffled in the database, so cell type and time point are left out; the donor was told from shared clones. The V gene is TRBV30 and the J gene is TRBJ1-1, with no confidently assigned D gene. The sequence in DNA is TGTGCCTGGGATGAGGGTCGGACTGAAGCTTTCTTT. Translated, this gives CAWDEGRTEAFF.